This T cell receptor (beta chain) was profiled in a study of early T cells in non-severe SARS-CoV-2 infection. This clonotype was counted between two and nine times. V was pared by 6 bases and J by 7 bases, with 16 bases between. CDR1 and CDR2 from the germline V gene are LNHDA and SQIVND (reference sequence). This CDR3 comprises 14 residues. TCRdb re-called the 5' RACE reads through MiXCR, storing one row per CDR3 protein. The sample includes tens of thousands of distinct CDR3 sequences, more than 10% of them seen just once. V gene TRBV19 combines with J gene TRBJ2-1; D is uncertain. The source is an adult who was a healthcare worker with PCR-confirmed SARS-CoV-2 infection or an uninfected control (not recorded which). The donor label of this sample is uncertain. Sequenced here: whole blood, sampled at baseline. In DNA form, the CDR3 reads TGTGCCAGTAGAGATCTTGGAGTGACAAATGAGCAGTTCTTC. It encodes CASRDLGVTNEQFF.